This T cell receptor (beta chain) was recovered during a study of Ad26.COV2.S vaccination and SARS-CoV-2 variants. As for the study in general: Recipients of Ad26.COV2.S got it intramuscularly, once or twice 56 days apart. The study, taken as a whole, reports: Using TCR breadth and depth analyses may have led to underestimated total T cell responses. Responses of spike-specific T cells (both CD8+ and CD4+) reportedly showed substantial breadth after vaccination.

Data came from immunoSEQ multiplex PCR; TCRdb stores just in-frame clones and leaves some out. The repertoire holds about 680,000 clones, with 89% as singletons. Points on this clone: The antigen remains unidentified.

Indicated treatment: some 20 received Ad26.COV2.S at low or high dose, single or two shots; roughly five received placebo; per-sample allocation not given. The samples were gathered on day 63 after the first injection of vaccine or placebo. The study used a vaccine consisting of an Ad26 vector that expressed Wuhan-strain SARS-CoV-2 spike. The CDR3 is 18 amino acids. The ends lost 2 bases at V and 3 bases at J; junction bases unmatched: 8. Germline values: CDR1 SGHDN, CDR2 FVKESK. The origin of this receptor is a person aged 18-65 years who received the Ad26.COV2.S COVID-19 vaccine or a placebo. The sample in question was peripheral blood, obtained in a trial of Ad26.COV2.S vaccine versus placebo. The chain combines TRBV14 with TRBJ2-1; 12 bases align to TRBD2. The CDR3 DNA sequence: TGTGCCAGCAGCCAATACACCACGGGACTAGCGGGCTACAATGAGCAGTTCTTC. Translation: CASSQYTTGLAGYNEQFF.